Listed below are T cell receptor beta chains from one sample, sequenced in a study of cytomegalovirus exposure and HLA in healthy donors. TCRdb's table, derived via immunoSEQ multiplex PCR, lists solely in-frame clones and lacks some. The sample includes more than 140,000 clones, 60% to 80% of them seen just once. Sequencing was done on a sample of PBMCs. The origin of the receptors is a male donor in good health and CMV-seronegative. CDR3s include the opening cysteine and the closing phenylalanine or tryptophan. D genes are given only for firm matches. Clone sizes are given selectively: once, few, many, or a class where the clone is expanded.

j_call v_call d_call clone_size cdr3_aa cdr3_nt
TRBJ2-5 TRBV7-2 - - CASSLVSGQETQYF TGTGCCAGCAGCTTAGTCTCAGGGCAAGAGACCCAGTACTTC
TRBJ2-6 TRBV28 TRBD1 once CASSMGQGLISGANVLTF TGTGCCAGCAGCATGGGACAGGGCCTCATCTCTGGGGCCAACGTCCTGACTTTC
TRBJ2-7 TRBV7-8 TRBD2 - CASSLGPTLAPTYEQYF TGTGCCAGCAGCTTAGGCCCCACACTAGCGCCGACCTACGAGCAGTACTTC
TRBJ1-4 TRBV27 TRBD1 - CASGDRGEKLFF TGTGCCAGCGGGGACAGGGGGGAAAAACTGTTTTTT
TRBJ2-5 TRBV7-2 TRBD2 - CASSSESSGWGETQYF TGTGCCAGCAGCTCGGAATCTAGCGGCTGGGGGGAGACCCAGTACTTC
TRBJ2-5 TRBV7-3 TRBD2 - CASSLMGGLAGETQYF TGTGCCAGCAGCTTAATGGGGGGACTAGCGGGAGAGACCCAGTACTTC
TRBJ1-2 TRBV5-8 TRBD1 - CASSFGQGGGYGYTF TGTGCCAGCAGCTTTGGACAGGGGGGCGGTTATGGCTACACCTTC
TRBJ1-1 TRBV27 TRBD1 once CASSTSRHWQGARTEAFF TGTGCCAGCAGTACCAGCCGTCACTGGCAGGGGGCGCGAACTGAAGCTTTCTTT
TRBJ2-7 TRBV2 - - CASSGPGHYYEQYF TGTGCCAGCAGTGGACCGGGACATTACTACGAGCAGTACTTC
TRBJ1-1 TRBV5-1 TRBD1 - CASSSEGAGATEAFF TGCGCCAGCAGCAGTGAGGGGGCGGGCGCGACTGAAGCTTTCTTT
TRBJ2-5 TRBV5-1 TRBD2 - CASSLDVGRTSGSKETQYF TGCGCCAGCAGCTTGGATGTTGGTAGGACTAGCGGGAGTAAGGAGACCCAGTACTTC
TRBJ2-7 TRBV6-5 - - CASSPSTTSYEQYF TGTGCCAGCAGTCCCTCTACTACCTCCTACGAGCAGTACTTC
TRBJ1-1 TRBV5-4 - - CASSLTGTPNTEAFF TGTGCCAGCAGCCTTACCGGGACACCGAACACTGAAGCTTTCTTT
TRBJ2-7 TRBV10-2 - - CASTRSLASTSSYEQYF TGCGCCAGCACCCGCTCCCTAGCCTCGACGTCCTCCTACGAGCAGTACTTC
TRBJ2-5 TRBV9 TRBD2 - CASSVGLAGGETQYF TGTGCCAGCAGCGTAGGCCTAGCGGGAGGAGAGACCCAGTACTTC
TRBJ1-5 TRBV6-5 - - CASSYSYTGNLQPQHF TGTGCCAGCAGTTACTCCTACACAGGGAATCTTCAGCCCCAGCATTTT
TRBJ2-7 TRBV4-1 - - CASSQEQGSYEQYF TGCGCCAGCAGCCAAGAACAGGGATCCTACGAGCAGTACTTC
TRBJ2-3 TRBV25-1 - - CASSDRAGGDTQYF TGTGCCAGCAGTGATCGGGCAGGAGGCGATACGCAGTATTTT
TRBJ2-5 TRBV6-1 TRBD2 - CASSEGSLAGGAETQYF TGTGCCAGCAGTGAAGGTTCTTTAGCGGGAGGCGCAGAGACCCAGTACTTC
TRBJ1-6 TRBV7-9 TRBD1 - CASSLGTGNSPLHF TGTGCCAGCAGCCTTGGGACAGGGAATTCACCCCTCCACTTT
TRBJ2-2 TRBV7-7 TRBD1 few CASSSGTGGNGELFF TGTGCCAGCAGCTCCGGGACAGGGGGGAACGGGGAGCTGTTTTTT
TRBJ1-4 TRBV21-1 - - CASSTGSKYEKLFF TGTGCCAGCAGCACCGGGTCGAAGTATGAAAAACTGTTTTTT
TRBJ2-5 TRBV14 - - CASSQVASGRGETQYF TGTGCCAGCAGCCAAGTAGCCAGCGGGCGGGGAGAGACCCAGTACTTC
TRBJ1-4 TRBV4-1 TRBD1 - CASSQRGQGREKLFF TGCGCCAGCAGCCAACGGGGACAGGGGAGGGAAAAACTGTTTTTT
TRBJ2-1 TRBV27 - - CASSLWAGGLISSYNEQFF TGTGCCAGCAGTTTATGGGCAGGGGGACTGATTAGCTCCTACAATGAGCAGTTCTTC
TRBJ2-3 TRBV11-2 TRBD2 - CASSPGLAGYTRDTQYF TGTGCCAGCAGCCCGGGACTAGCGGGTTACACGCGAGATACGCAGTATTTT
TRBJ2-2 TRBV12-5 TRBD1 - CASASGQGGTGELFF TGTGCTAGTGCCTCGGGACAGGGGGGGACCGGGGAGCTGTTTTTT
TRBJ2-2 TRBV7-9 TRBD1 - CASRPTGGFNTGELFF TGTGCCAGCAGACCGACAGGGGGCTTCAACACCGGGGAGCTGTTTTTT
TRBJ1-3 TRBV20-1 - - CSARAGNTIYF TGCAGTGCTAGGGCCGGAAACACCATATATTTT
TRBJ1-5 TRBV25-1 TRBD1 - CASTTGALPQHF TGTGCCAGCACTACAGGGGCTTTGCCCCAGCATTTT
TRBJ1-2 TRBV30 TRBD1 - CAWSVRWGQGARSYGYTF TGTGCCTGGAGTGTAAGATGGGGACAGGGGGCTCGATCCTATGGCTACACCTTC
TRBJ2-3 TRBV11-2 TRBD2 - CASSLVRGTREDTQYF TGTGCCAGCAGCTTAGTTAGGGGGACTAGGGAAGATACGCAGTATTTT
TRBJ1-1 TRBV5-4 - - CASSRGSLTENTEAFF TGTGCCAGCAGCCGAGGCAGCCTTACGGAGAACACTGAAGCTTTCTTT
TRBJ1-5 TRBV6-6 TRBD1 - CASSRGQGQSNQPQHF TGTGCCAGCAGTCGCGGACAGGGGCAGAGCAATCAGCCCCAGCATTTT
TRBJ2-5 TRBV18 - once CATTGTQQETQYF TGTGCCACTACCGGGACACAACAAGAGACCCAGTACTTC
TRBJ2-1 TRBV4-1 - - CASSQVASLAYNEQFF TGCGCCAGCAGCCAAGTTGCGAGTCTAGCCTACAATGAGCAGTTCTTC
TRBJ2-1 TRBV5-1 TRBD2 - CASSSSGGAVNGQFF TGCGCCAGCAGCTCTAGCGGGGGGGCGGTCAATGGGCAGTTCTTC
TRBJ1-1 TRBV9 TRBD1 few CASSGTGANTEAFF TGTGCCAGCAGCGGGACAGGAGCGAACACTGAAGCTTTCTTT
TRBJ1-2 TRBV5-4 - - CASSSAGANYGYTF TGTGCCAGCAGTTCTGCGGGGGCTAACTATGGCTACACCTTC
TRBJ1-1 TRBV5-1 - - CASSSFDRNTEAFF TGCGCCAGCAGCTCCTTCGACAGAAACACTGAAGCTTTCTTT
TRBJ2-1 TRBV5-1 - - CASSLEGGSYNEQFF TGCGCCAGCAGCTTGGAAGGGGGCTCCTACAATGAGCAGTTCTTC